These 26 T cell receptor beta chains were all obtained from the same sample, sequenced in a study of T cells after yellow fever vaccination. TCRdb re-derived calls from the 5' RACE reads in MiXCR, one entry per CDR3 protein. The repertoire consists of about 170,000 distinct CDR3 sequences, with around 10% occurring once and the leading ten covering 35% to 45%. This specimen was CD8+ T cells sorted from PBMCs, taken 15 days after the yellow fever booster vaccination. These receptors originate from a man aged 18 to 35 who received the YFV17D yellow fever vaccine.

The V gene is TRBV6-6, the J gene TRBJ2-2; TRBD1 agrees at 7 bases. This CDR3 has 15 amino acids. The V segment lost 6 bases and the J segment 5 bases; nucleotides outside the gene matches: 9. CDR1 is MNHNY and CDR2 is SVGAGI in the germline V gene (reference sequence). The CDR3 DNA follows: TGTGCCAGCAGCGGTTCCAGGGGGTTGACCGGGGAGCTGTTTTTT. Protein product: CASSGSRGLTGELFF.

This clonotype was counted a few times. The chain carries TRBV7-8 and TRBJ1-1; possible D gene TRBD1, 6 bases. Germline CDR1 and CDR2: SGHVS and FQNEAQ. Trimming took off 5 bases at V and 8 bases at J, with 27 bases between the two ends. This CDR3 region has 17 residues. DNA for the CDR3: TGTGCCAGCAGCCACAGACGAGACACGGGACACGACAACGAAGCTTTCTTT. It codes for CASSHRRDTGHDNEAFF.

This clonotype was counted a few times. The rearrangement uses TRBV19 and TRBJ1-1, with D possibly being TRBD1 (6 bases). The V end lost 7 bases, the J end lost 2 bases, and 14 bases lay between the germline ends. The CDR3 consists of 14 residues. The germline gives CDR1 LNHDA, CDR2 SQIVND (reference sequence). The CDR3 protein is CASNLVGGNTEAFF. CDR3 nucleotide sequence: TGTGCCAGTAACCTGGTAGGGGGAAACACTGAAGCTTTCTTT.

This clonotype was seen a handful of times. The rearrangement uses TRBV27 and TRBJ1-6; TRBD1 might be the D (6 bases). The CDR3 is made up of 16 amino acids. Trimming pared 3 bases from V and 0 bases from J, leaving 9 bases between. CDR1 and CDR2 from the germline V gene are MNHEY and SMNVEV (reference sequence). For the CDR3, the DNA is TGTGCCAGCAGTTTCACCAGGGGCTCCTATAATTCACCCCTCCACTTT. This encodes CASSFTRGSYNSPLHF.

This clonotype came up many times. The chain joins TRBV29-1 to TRBJ2-5; D is ambiguous. The CDR3 totals 10 residues. V lost 5 bases and J lost 0, with 1 base in between. The germline gives CDR1 SQVTM, CDR2 ANQGSEA. CDR3 protein: CSVYQETQYF. Here the CDR3 DNA reads TGCAGCGTTTACCAAGAGACCCAGTACTTC.

This clonotype was observed a few times. The chain links TRBV7-8 to TRBJ2-3; 8 bases are a match to TRBD2. The V gene end was trimmed by 1 base and the J gene end by 4 bases; junction bases not matched to a gene: 7. The CDR3 spans 16 residues. Germline values: CDR1 SGHVS, CDR2 FQNEAQ. The CDR3 sequence is CASSLGSGGAADTQYF. The CDR3 DNA reads as TGTGCCAGCAGCTTAGGTTCCGGGGGGGCCGCAGATACGCAGTATTTT.

This clonotype was picked up a small number of times. The chain joins TRBV20-1 to TRBJ2-5; D uncertain. Germline CDR1 reads DFQATT; CDR2 reads SNEGSKA (reference sequence). The CDR3 length is 13 residues. V lost 4 bases and J lost 2, with 11 bases in between. CDR3 DNA sequence: TGCAGTGCTATTGCGGCCCGGCAAGAGACCCAGTACTTC. This translates into CSAIAARQETQYF.

This clonotype occurred a few times. The gene calls are TRBV7-9 and TRBJ1-5; D gene unclear. Per the germline V gene, CDR1 is SEHNR and CDR2 is FQNEAQ (reference sequence). CDR3 size: 12 residues. Trimming took off 3 bases at V and 7 bases at J, with 7 bases between the two ends. CDR3 in amino acids: CASSFDGQPQHF. The DNA of the CDR3 is TGTGCCAGCAGCTTCGACGGACAGCCCCAGCATTTT.

By proportion, this clonotype is medium-sized. This rearrangement joins TRBV7-6 to TRBJ1-1; a weak D match, TRBD1 (5 bases). The CDR3 is 15 residues long. From germline, CDR1 is SGHVS and CDR2 FNYEAQ. V gave up 5 bases and J gave up 1 base, with 14 bases separating them. The CDR3 DNA sequence: TGTGCCAGCAGCCTACCCCCGACAGCGAACACTGAAGCTTTCTTT. It is translated as CASSLPPTANTEAFF. Full variable domain (remainder filled in from reference TRBV7-6 and TRBJ1-1): GAGVSQSPRYKVTKRGQDVALRCDPISGHVSLYWYRQALGQGPEFLTYFNYEAQQDKSGLPNDRFSAERPEGSISTLTIQRTEQRDSAMYRCASSLPPTANTEAFFGQGTRLTVV.

The genes are TRBV3-1 and TRBJ2-5; no clear D. Trimming left V 8 bases short and J 3 bases short, with 16 bases between. The germline CDR1 and CDR2 sequences are LGHDT and YNNKEL (reference sequence). The CDR3 runs to 14 residues. CDR3 in amino acids: CASEASLHKETQYF. The CDR3, as DNA: TGTGCCAGCGAGGCGAGCCTACATAAAGAGACCCAGTACTTC.

This clonotype was seen repeatedly, ten times or more. One end of the junction does not line up with germline, which may come from a read error. The chain joins TRBV3-1 to TRBJ2-2, with TRBD2 matching over 7 bases. The germline V gene has CDR1 LGHDT and CDR2 YNNKEL (reference sequence). There are 14 residues in the CDR3. The CDR3 sequence is CASSQERGTGELFF. The CDR3 DNA reads TGCGCCAGCAGCCAAGAGCGGGGCACCGGGGAGCTGTTTTTT.

This clonotype was seen only a few times. The gene calls are TRBV9 and TRBJ2-7; D might be TRBD1 (5 bases). Germline V CDR1 and CDR2: SGDLS, YYNGEE. CDR3 length: 13 amino acids. Trimming stripped 0 bases from V and 3 bases from J, with 7 bases between. Written as DNA, the CDR3 is TGTGCCAGCAGCGTAGGAGACAGCTACGAGCAGTACTTC. Translated: CASSVGDSYEQYF.

This clonotype was found a few times. The chain uses TRBV11-2 and TRBJ2-3; a possible D gene is TRBD2 (6 bases). CDR1 and CDR2 from the germline V gene are SGHAT and FQNNGV. V was pared by 4 bases and J by 2 bases, with 13 bases between. This CDR3 is 15 amino acids long. CDR3 nucleotide sequence: TGTGCCAGCAGCTGGATCGGGACTTTCACAGATACGCAGTATTTT. Its translation: CASSWIGTFTDTQYF.

This rearrangement joins TRBV7-9 to TRBJ2-3, with D possibly matching TRBD1 (7 bases). Trimming stripped 8 bases from V and 4 bases from J, with 16 bases between. This CDR3 is 14 amino acids long. The germline V gene has CDR1 SEHNR and CDR2 FQNEAQ (reference sequence). CDR3: CASVQGGAPDTQYF. CDR3 bases: TGTGCCAGCGTCCAGGGGGGCGCTCCAGATACGCAGTATTTT.

This clonotype was detected only a few times. The chain couples TRBV25-1 to TRBJ2-3; 7 bases map to TRBD1. Germline lookup yields CDR1 MGHDK and CDR2 SYGVNS. This CDR3 spans 15 amino acids. V gave up 4 bases and J gave up 5 bases; unmatched junction bases: 9. DNA for the CDR3: TGTGCCAGCAGTGCCCCCGGGACAGTGAGAGATACGCAGTATTTT. Amino acids: CASSAPGTVRDTQYF.

This clonotype was seen more than once but under ten times. This rearrangement joins TRBV7-9 to TRBJ1-4; D not resolved. The CDR3 totals 18 residues. Looked up from germline, CDR1 is SEHNR and CDR2 is FQNEAQ (reference sequence). Between the trimmed V and J ends, which lost 5 bases and 7 bases, there was a span of 26 bases. In DNA, the CDR3 is TGTGCCAGCAGCCTCCCAATGCCGCTGTTCCCAGGAACTGAAAAACTGTTTTTT. Its protein is CASSLPMPLFPGTEKLFF.

This clonotype turned up a few times. The rearrangement joins TRBV15 to TRBJ2-3; D unclear. CDR1 is LNHNV and CDR2 is YYDKDF in the germline V gene (reference sequence). Trimming removed 0 bases from V and 5 bases from J, with 3 bases in between. This CDR3 is 12 amino acids long. This CDR3 is CATSRDQDTQYF. CDR3 DNA: TGTGCCACCAGCAGAGATCAAGATACGCAGTATTTT.

In this sample, this clonotype turned up many times. The chain carries TRBV5-1 and TRBJ2-3; 9 bases align to TRBD2. There are 14 residues in the CDR3. Germline CDR1 is SGHRS and CDR2 is YFSETQ. V shed 5 bases and J 10 bases; nucleotides not matched to a gene: 11. The CDR3 here is CASRSSGEGSSQYF. DNA for the CDR3: TGCGCCAGCAGGTCTAGCGGGGAGGGGTCTTCGCAGTATTTT.

Comment on this clonotype: This could be a read error, since a much larger clone is one nucleotide away. The rearrangement links TRBV6-2 or TRBV6-3 to TRBJ2-5; TRBD1 matches 8 bases. The CDR3 is 16 residues long. Germline-derived CDR1 and CDR2 are MNHEY and SVGEGT. This CDR3 is CASSPRQGRYQESQYF. In DNA, the CDR3 is TGTGCCAGCAGTCCACGACAGGGGCGCTATCAAGAGAGCCAGTACTTC.

The V and J genes are TRBV6-6 and TRBJ2-5; 9 bases match TRBD2. CDR3 length equals 16 residues. V lost 2 bases to trimming and J lost 3 bases; unmatched junction nucleotides: 7. In germline, CDR1 is MNHNY, CDR2 SVGAGI (reference sequence). This CDR3 reads CASSYAPSGDKETQYF. For the CDR3, the DNA is TGTGCCAGCAGTTACGCCCCTAGCGGGGATAAAGAGACCCAGTACTTC.

This clonotype was counted between two and nine times. The chain employs TRBV11-2 and TRBJ2-7; possibly TRBD2 for D (6 bases). The CDR3 loop spans 13 amino acids. Germline V gene lookup returns CDR1 SGHAT and CDR2 FQNNGV. V gave up 2 bases and J gave up 5 bases, with 10 bases separating them. DNA of the CDR3: TGTGCCAGCAGCTTATCCCCTAGCGACGAGCAGTACTTC. Protein: CASSLSPSDEQYF.

The chain joins TRBV12-3 or TRBV12-4 to TRBJ1-1; the D gene is possibly TRBD1 (5 bases). CDR3 length: 11 amino acids. The V end was cut by 5 bases, the J end by 8 bases, with 9 bases between. The chain's CDR3 is CASSQGLEAFF. DNA of the CDR3: TGTGCCAGCAGTCAGGGCTTGGAAGCTTTCTTT.

In regard to this clonotype: The junction shows a germline mismatch at one end, possibly a read error. The chain links TRBV4-2 to TRBJ1-1; D not resolved. The CDR3 is 17 amino acids. Germline V lookup: CDR1 LGHNA, CDR2 YNFKEQ. CDR3 protein: CASSQAREIIMKTEAFF. CDR3 nucleotide sequence: TGTGCCAGCAGCCAAGCTCGAGAAATTATAATGAAGACTGAAGCTTTCTTT.

The CDR3 sequence: CASSFLRWAAGEKLFF. In DNA form, the CDR3 reads TGTGCCAGCAGCTTCCTTCGGTGGGCGGCAGGCGAAAAACTGTTTTTT. V gene TRBV7-8 combines with J gene TRBJ1-4, with D unclear. V dropped 3 bases and J dropped 8 bases, with 19 bases sitting between them. Germline loops: CDR1 SGHVS, CDR2 FQNEAQ. The CDR3 contains 16 residues.

V and J are TRBV7-9 and TRBJ2-7; D gene unclear. Germline CDR1 reads SEHNR; CDR2 reads FQNEAQ (reference sequence). V was clipped by 4 bases and J by 2 bases, with 6 bases between them. The CDR3 has 12 residues. The CDR3 region is CASSWTAYEQYF. In DNA, the CDR3 is TGTGCCAGCAGCTGGACCGCCTACGAGCAGTACTTC.

The chain uses TRBV27 and TRBJ2-1, with D perhaps TRBD2 (6 bases). Germline V lookup: CDR1 MNHEY, CDR2 SMNVEV (reference sequence). The V and J ends lost 6 bases and 3 bases respectively, with 12 bases between them. This CDR3 region has 14 residues. Here the CDR3 DNA reads TGTGCCAGCAGCCCAGTCGGGGGCTACAATGAGCAGTTCTTC. The encoded protein is CASSPVGGYNEQFF.